One sample yielded the 12 T cell receptor beta chains listed below, sequenced in a study of CD8+ T cells in alopecia areata. Investigators isolated RNA and reverse transcribed it into cDNA to act as the sequencing template. TCRdb's table, derived via immunoSEQ multiplex PCR, lists solely in-frame clones and lacks some. The table shows about 11,000 clones, with approximately 59% occurring only once. From alopecia areata patients, lesional scalp punch biopsies and peripheral blood were collected. Material: skin, obtained at week 0. The source is a human donor with alopecia areata.

This clone was seen a handful of times. The rearrangement links TRBV15 to TRBJ2-7; TRBD2 is a possible D gene (6 bases). V shed 2 bases and J shed 0 bases, with 8 bases lying between them. CDR1 is LNHNV and CDR2 is YYDKDF in the germline V gene (reference sequence). The CDR3 covers 14 residues. The CDR3 is CATSRHGSSYEQYF. Written as DNA, the CDR3 is TGTGCCACCAGCAGACACGGGAGCTCCTACGAGCAGTACTTC. The full variable domain, completed using reference TRBV15 and TRBJ2-7, is DAMVIQNPRYQVTQFGKPVTLSCSQTLNHNVMYWYQQKSSQAPKLLFHYYDKDFNNEADTPDNFQSRRPNTSFCFLDIRSPGLGDTAMYLCATSRHGSSYEQYFGPGTRLTVT.

V gene TRBV6-1 combines with J gene TRBJ1-1; D is possibly TRBD1 (5 bases). The CDR3 has 14 amino acids. Germline V gene data show CDR1 as MNHNS and CDR2 as SASEGT. V was cut by 6 bases and J by 6 bases, with 17 bases left in between. The chain's CDR3 is CASRLTTTVPEAFF. CDR3 DNA: TGTGCCAGCAGATTAACTACGACAGTGCCTGAAGCTTTCTTT.

The J gene is TRBJ1-5, the V gene TRBV12-5, with 7 bases lining up with TRBD1. The CDR3 spans 15 residues. Germline loops: CDR1 LGHNT, CDR2 FRNRAP. The trim removed 1 base at V and 5 bases at J, leaving 5 bases unmatched. Here the CDR3 reads CASGLAGRGDQPQHF. CDR3 bases: TGTGCTAGTGGTTTGGCGGGCAGGGGGGATCAGCCCCAGCATTTT.

This clone was counted a few times. The chain joins TRBV6-1 to TRBJ2-7, with D possibly being TRBD1 (5 bases). V was trimmed by 4 bases and J by 4 bases, leaving 8 bases between them. Germline loops: CDR1 MNHNS, CDR2 SASEGT. The CDR3 contains 12 residues. The CDR3 DNA reads TGTGCCAGCAGTGGAGCAGGGTACGAGCAGTACTTC. Its translation is CASSGAGYEQYF.

The rearrangement joins TRBV4-1 to TRBJ2-7; D is uncertain. The length of the CDR3 is 14 residues. V lost 1 base and J 1 base, leaving 8 bases between the germline ends. CDR1 is MGHRA and CDR2 is YSYEKL in the germline V gene. CDR3 DNA sequence: TGCGCCAGCAGCCAAGTCCCAGAATCCTACGAGCAGTACTTC. Translated: CASSQVPESYEQYF.

In the case of this clone: At one end, the junction sequence differs from germline, possibly due to a read error. Within the sample, other DNA sequences also encode this same CDR3. This chain connects TRBV5-5 to TRBJ2-6; 7 nucleotides line up with TRBD1. Germline loops: CDR1 SGHKS, CDR2 YYEKEE (reference sequence). CDR3 size: 18 residues. This CDR3 is CASSFRDSGRSGANVLTF. The CDR3 DNA sequence: TGTGCTAGCAGCTTCCGGGACAGCGGCCGCTCTGGGGCCAACGTCCTGACTTTC. The whole variable domain, filled in from reference TRBV5-5 and TRBJ2-6, reads DAGVTQSPTHLIKTRGQQVTLRCSPISGHKSVSWYQQVLGQGPQFIFQYYEKEERGRGNFPDRFSARQFPNYSSELNVNALLLGDSALYLCASSFRDSGRSGANVLTFGAGSRLTVL.

The chain employs TRBV6-5 and TRBJ2-2; D is possibly TRBD2 (6 bases). CDR3 length equals 14 residues. Germline V gene sequence: CDR1 MNHEY, CDR2 SVGAGI. V dropped 10 bases and J dropped 4 bases, with 16 bases sitting between them. CDR3 in DNA: TGTGCCACCACCCGCCCCGGGGGCACCGGGGAGCTGTTTTTT. It codes for CATTRPGGTGELFF.

This clone is categorized as medium-sized. The chain combines TRBV25-1 with TRBJ1-2; unclear D gene. In germline, CDR1 is MGHDK, CDR2 SYGVNS. CDR3 size: 12 residues. The V and J ends lost 5 bases and 13 bases respectively, with 17 bases between them. CDR3 nucleotide sequence: TGTGCCAGCAGTCCTCAAGGGTTCTCCCCCACCTTC. Protein: CASSPQGFSPTF.

This sequence joins TRBV30 and TRBJ1-2, with TRBD1 identical over 10 bases. Germline V gene lookup returns CDR1 GTSNPN and CDR2 SVGIG (reference sequence). The J segment lost 2 bases and the V segment lost 5 bases, leaving 2 bases of the junction unmatched. This CDR3 spans 13 amino acids. For the CDR3, the DNA is TGTGCCTGGGCGGGACAGGGGAACTATGGCTACACCTTC. Its protein is CAWAGQGNYGYTF.

This chain uses TRBV5-1 with TRBJ2-2, with 11 bases lining up with TRBD1. Germline lookup yields CDR1 SGHRS and CDR2 YFSETQ. The CDR3 consists of 15 residues. J was trimmed by 5 bases and V by 4 bases; bases with no gene match: 4. This chain's CDR3 is CASSQDRGRTGELFF. CDR3 in DNA: TGCGCCAGCAGCCAGGACAGGGGGCGAACCGGGGAGCTGTTTTTT.

The chain combines TRBV19 with TRBJ2-1, with D possibly being TRBD1 or TRBD2 (5 bases each). Per germline, CDR1 LNHDA and CDR2 SQIVND (reference sequence). V dropped 5 bases and J dropped 8 bases, with 22 bases sitting between them. The CDR3 is made up of 16 amino acids. The CDR3 DNA reads TGTGCCAGTAGTTCCCCACTTGGGGGACCAGGGCATGAGCAGTTCTTC. Protein sequence: CASSSPLGGPGHEQFF.

The CDR3 is CASRWGPGAHYGYTF. The CDR3 DNA reads as TGTGCCAGTAGATGGGGGCCGGGGGCCCACTATGGCTACACCTTC. The chain has TRBV19 and TRBJ1-2, with D perhaps matching TRBD1 (6 bases). The germline V gene encodes CDR1 LNHDA and CDR2 SQIVND (reference sequence). Deletions cut 6 bases from V and 3 bases from J, with 17 bases between. The CDR3 extends over 15 amino acids.